This entry lists 3 T cell receptor beta chains sequenced from one sample in a study of cytomegalovirus exposure and HLA in healthy donors. This PCR relied on a set of 60 Vbeta primers and 13 Jbeta primers. TCRdb keeps only in-frame clones here, not all; method: immunoSEQ multiplex PCR. The data contain about 120,000 clones, over 70% of them singletons. The sequenced sample was PBMCs. Receptors originate from a woman aged 50 to 65 in good health and CMV-seronegative.

The gene calls are TRBV7-9 and TRBJ2-3; 7 nucleotides line up with TRBD1. The junction had 3 bases not matched to a gene; V was cut back by 8 bases and J by 1 base. Germline values: CDR1 SEHNR, CDR2 FQNEAQ (reference sequence). The CDR3 covers 13 residues. CDR3 sequence (DNA): TGTGCCAGCGGGGACAGTGGCACAGATACGCAGTATTTT. It encodes CASGDSGTDTQYF.

This chain joins TRBV11-2 and TRBJ1-1; 8 bases map to TRBD1. CDR3 length: 13 residues. The germline CDR1 and CDR2 sequences are SGHAT and FQNNGV. After removal of 5 bases from V and 12 bases from J, the junction contained 11 bases not matched to a gene. The CDR3 bases are TGTGCCAGCAGCCAGGACAGGGCTCGAAGTACTTTCTTT. Protein sequence: CASSQDRARSTFF.

Judged by abundance, this clone is medium-sized. This sequence joins TRBV27 and TRBJ2-7; D might be TRBD2 (6 bases). CDR3 size: 14 residues. Germline CDR1 is MNHEY and CDR2 is SMNVEV (reference sequence). The V gene lost 2 bases and the J gene lost 4 bases, with 12 bases spanning the gap. This CDR3 is CASSLTGEIYEQYF. The CDR3 DNA is TGTGCCAGCAGTTTAACGGGAGAAATATACGAGCAGTACTTC.